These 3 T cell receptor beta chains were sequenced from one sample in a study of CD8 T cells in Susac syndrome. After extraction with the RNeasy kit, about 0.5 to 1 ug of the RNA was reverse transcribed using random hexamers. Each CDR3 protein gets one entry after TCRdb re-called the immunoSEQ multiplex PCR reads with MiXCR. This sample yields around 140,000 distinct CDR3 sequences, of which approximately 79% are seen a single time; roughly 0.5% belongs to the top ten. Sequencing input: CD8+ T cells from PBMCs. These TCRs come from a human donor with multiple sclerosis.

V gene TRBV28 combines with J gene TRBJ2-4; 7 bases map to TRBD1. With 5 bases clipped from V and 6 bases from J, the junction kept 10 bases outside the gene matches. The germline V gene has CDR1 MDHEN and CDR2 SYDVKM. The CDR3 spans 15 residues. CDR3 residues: CASSELTGVGNIQYF. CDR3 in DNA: TGTGCCAGCAGTGAACTAACAGGGGTTGGAAACATTCAGTACTTC.

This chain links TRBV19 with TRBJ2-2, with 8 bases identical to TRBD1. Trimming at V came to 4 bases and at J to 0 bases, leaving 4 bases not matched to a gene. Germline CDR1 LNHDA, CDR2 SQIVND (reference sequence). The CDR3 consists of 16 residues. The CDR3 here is CASSTRDRTNTGELFF. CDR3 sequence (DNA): TGTGCCAGTAGTACTCGGGACAGGACGAACACCGGGGAGCTGTTTTTT.

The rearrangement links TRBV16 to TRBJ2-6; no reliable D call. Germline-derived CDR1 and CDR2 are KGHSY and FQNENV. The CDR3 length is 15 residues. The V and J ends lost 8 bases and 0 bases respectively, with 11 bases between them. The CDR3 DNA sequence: TGTGCCAGCGGGAAGTGGGACTCTGGGGCCAACGTCCTGACTTTC. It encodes CASGKWDSGANVLTF.